This is a list of T cell receptor beta chains from one sample in a study of CD8 T cells in Susac syndrome. TCRdb itself ran the immunoSEQ multiplex PCR reads through MiXCR, one entry per CDR3 protein. The sample holds roughly 110,000 distinct CDR3 sequences, 80% to 95% seen once. The sample taken for sequencing was CD4+ T cells from PBMCs. The receptors originated from a human donor in good health. Both conserved end residues are part of each CDR3. The D gene is left open where the match is weak. For some rows the clone size is stated as once, few or many, or as a class when expanded; others skip it.

TRBJ1-5,NA,NA,TRBV10-3,CAPCHLSNQPQHF,TGTGCCCCATGCCACCTTAGCAATCAGCCCCAGCATTTT
TRBJ1-2,NA,NA,TRBV2,CASNTGSPNYGYTF,TGTGCCAGCAATACAGGGTCCCCTAACTATGGCTACACCTTC
TRBJ2-1,NA,once,TRBV5-1,CASSSGDRGLSYNEQFF,TGCGCCAGCAGCTCTGGCGACCGGGGGCTCTCCTACAATGAGCAGTTCTTC
TRBJ2-3,NA,NA,TRBV18,CASCLTDTQYF,TGTGCCAGCTGCCTGACAGATACGCAGTATTTT
TRBJ2-2,TRBD2,NA,TRBV20-1,CSGASGAGELFF,TGCAGTGGGGCTAGCGGCGCCGGGGAGCTGTTTTTT
TRBJ1-5,NA,NA,TRBV27,CASSLNFGNQPQHF,TGTGCCAGCAGTTTGAACTTCGGCAATCAGCCCCAGCATTTT
TRBJ1-2,TRBD1,NA,TRBV12-3/TRBV12-4,CASSGTGRDGYTF,TGTGCCAGCAGTGGGACAGGGAGGGATGGCTACACCTTC
TRBJ2-1,TRBD2,NA,TRBV7-8,CASSEKPGLALRKFF,TGTGCCAGCAGCGAGAAGCCGGGACTAGCATTGAGGAAGTTCTTC
TRBJ2-7,TRBD2,NA,TRBV19,CASTLGEGPHYEQYF,TGTGCCAGTACTCTGGGGGAGGGGCCCCACTACGAGCAGTACTTC
TRBJ2-1,TRBD2,NA,TRBV4-3,CASSPGLAGPYNEQFF,TGCGCCAGCAGCCCGGGACTAGCGGGACCGTACAATGAGCAGTTCTTC
TRBJ1-1,NA,NA,TRBV7-9,CASSLGSGEAFF,TGTGCCAGCAGCTTAGGTTCAGGGGAAGCTTTCTTT
TRBJ1-1,NA,once,TRBV2,CASSFRDNGPGLEAFF,TGTGCCAGCAGCTTCCGGGACAATGGGCCCGGTCTTGAAGCTTTCTTT
TRBJ2-3,TRBD2,NA,TRBV20-1,CSARGLAFSDTQYF,TGCAGTGCTAGGGGACTAGCTTTCTCGGATACGCAGTATTTT